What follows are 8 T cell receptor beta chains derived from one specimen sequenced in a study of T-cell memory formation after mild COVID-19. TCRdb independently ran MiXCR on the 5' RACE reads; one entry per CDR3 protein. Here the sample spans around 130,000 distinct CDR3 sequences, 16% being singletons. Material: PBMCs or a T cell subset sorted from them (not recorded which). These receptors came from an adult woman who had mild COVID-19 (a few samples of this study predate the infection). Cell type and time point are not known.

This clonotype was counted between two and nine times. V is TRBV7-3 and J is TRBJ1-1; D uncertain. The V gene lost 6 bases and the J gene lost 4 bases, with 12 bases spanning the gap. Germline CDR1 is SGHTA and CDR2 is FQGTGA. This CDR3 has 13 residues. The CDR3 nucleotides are TGTGCCAGCAGTCTCGGACCGAGCACTGAAGCTTTCTTT. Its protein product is CASSLGPSTEAFF.

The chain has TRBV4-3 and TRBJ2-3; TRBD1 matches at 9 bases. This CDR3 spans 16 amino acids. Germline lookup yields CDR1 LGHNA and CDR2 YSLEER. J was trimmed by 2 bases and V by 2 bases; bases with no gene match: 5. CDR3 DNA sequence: TGCGCCAGCAGCCAATTCGGACAGGGGTACACAGATACGCAGTATTTT. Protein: CASSQFGQGYTDTQYF.

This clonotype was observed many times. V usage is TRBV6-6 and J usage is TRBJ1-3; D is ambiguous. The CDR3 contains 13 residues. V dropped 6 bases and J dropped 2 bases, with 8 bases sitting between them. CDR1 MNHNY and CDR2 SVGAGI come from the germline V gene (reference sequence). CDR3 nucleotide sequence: TGTGCCAGCAGCCGACATGCTGGAAACACCATATATTTT. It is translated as CASSRHAGNTIYF.

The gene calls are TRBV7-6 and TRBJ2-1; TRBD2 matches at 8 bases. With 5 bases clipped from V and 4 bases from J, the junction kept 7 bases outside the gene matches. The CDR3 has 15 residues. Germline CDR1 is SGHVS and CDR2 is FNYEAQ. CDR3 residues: CASSASGSGYNEQFF. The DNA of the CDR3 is TGTGCCAGCAGCGCCAGCGGGAGTGGGTACAATGAGCAGTTCTTC.

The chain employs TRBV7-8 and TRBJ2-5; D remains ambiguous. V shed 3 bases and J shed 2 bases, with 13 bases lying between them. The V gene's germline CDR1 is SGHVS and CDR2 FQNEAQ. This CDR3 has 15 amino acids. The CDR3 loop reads CASSFSTAFQETQYF. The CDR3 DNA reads TGTGCCAGCAGCTTCTCCACAGCGTTTCAAGAGACCCAGTACTTC.

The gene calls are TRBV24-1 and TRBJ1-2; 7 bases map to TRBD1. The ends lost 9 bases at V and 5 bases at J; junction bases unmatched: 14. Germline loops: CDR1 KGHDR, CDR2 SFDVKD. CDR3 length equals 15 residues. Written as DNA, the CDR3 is TGTGCCACCCTCCCGCCACAGGGGCAGAGGTATGGCTACACCTTC. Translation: CATLPPQGQRYGYTF.

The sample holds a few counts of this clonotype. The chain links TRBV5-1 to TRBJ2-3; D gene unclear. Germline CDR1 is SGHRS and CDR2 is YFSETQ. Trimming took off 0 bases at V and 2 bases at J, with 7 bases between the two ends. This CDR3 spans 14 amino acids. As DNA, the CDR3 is TGCGCCAGCAGCTTGGTCCCGAACACAGATACGCAGTATTTT. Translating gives CASSLVPNTDTQYF.

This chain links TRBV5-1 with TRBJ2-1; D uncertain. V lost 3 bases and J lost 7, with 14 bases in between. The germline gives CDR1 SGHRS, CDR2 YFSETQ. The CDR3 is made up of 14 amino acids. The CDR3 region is CASSSMTLANEQFF. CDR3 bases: TGCGCCAGCAGCTCGATGACGCTCGCGAATGAGCAGTTCTTC.